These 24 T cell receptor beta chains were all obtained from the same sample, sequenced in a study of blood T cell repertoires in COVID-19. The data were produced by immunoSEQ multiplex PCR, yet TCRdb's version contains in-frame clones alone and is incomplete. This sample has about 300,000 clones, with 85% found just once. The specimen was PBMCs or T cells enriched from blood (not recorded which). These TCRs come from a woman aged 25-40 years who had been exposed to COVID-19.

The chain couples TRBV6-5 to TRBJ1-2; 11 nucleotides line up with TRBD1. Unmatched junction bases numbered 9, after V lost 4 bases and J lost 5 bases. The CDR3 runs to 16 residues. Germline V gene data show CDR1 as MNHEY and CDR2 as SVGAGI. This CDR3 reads CASSFWGQGVWYGYTF. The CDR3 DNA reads TGTGCCAGCAGTTTTTGGGGACAGGGGGTTTGGTATGGCTACACCTTC.

The DNA of the CDR3 is TGCGCCAGCAGCGTAGACAGGGCGAATGAAAAACTGTTTTTT. Translating it yields CASSVDRANEKLFF. The genes are TRBV5-1 and TRBJ1-4; 7 bases align to TRBD1. After removal of 4 bases from V and 5 bases from J, the junction contained 5 bases not matched to a gene. The CDR3 length is 14 residues. Per germline, CDR1 SGHRS and CDR2 YFSETQ.

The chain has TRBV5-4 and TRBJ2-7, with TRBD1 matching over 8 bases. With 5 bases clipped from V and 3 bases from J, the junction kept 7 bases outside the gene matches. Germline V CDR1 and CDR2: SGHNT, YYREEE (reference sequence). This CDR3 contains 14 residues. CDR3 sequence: CASRGTGGDYEQYF. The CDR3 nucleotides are TGTGCCAGCAGAGGAACAGGGGGAGACTACGAGCAGTACTTC. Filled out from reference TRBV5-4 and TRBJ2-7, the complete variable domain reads ETGVTQSPTHLIKTRGQQVTLRCSSQSGHNTVSWYQQALGQGPQFIFQYYREEENGRGNFPPRFSGLQFPNYSSELNVNALELDDSALYLCASRGTGGDYEQYFGPGTRLTVT.

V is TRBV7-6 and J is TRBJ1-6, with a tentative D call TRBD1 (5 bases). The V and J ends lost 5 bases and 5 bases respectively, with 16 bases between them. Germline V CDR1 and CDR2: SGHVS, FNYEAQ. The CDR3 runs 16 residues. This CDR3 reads CASSPESGGHNSPLHF. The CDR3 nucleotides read TGTGCCAGCAGCCCAGAGTCCGGGGGACATAATTCACCCCTCCACTTT.

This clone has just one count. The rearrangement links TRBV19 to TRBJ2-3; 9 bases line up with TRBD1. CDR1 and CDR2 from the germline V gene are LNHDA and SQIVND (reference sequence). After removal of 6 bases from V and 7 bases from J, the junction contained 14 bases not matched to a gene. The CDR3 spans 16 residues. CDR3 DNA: TGTGCCAGTAGCTCCGGGACAGGGTGGTTACAGTATACGCAGTATTTT. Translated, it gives CASSSGTGWLQYTQYF.

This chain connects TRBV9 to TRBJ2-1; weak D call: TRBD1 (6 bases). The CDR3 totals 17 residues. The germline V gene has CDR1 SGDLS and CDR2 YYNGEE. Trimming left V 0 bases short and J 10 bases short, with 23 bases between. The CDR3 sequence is CASSVAWTATGSGEQFF. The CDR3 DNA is TGTGCCAGCAGCGTAGCTTGGACGGCTACAGGGTCGGGAGAGCAGTTCTTC. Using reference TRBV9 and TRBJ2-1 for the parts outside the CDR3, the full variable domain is DSGVTQTPKHLITATGQRVTLRCSPRSGDLSVYWYQQSLDQGLQFLIQYYNGEERAKGNILERFSAQQFPDLHSELNLSSLELGDSALYFCASSVAWTATGSGEQFFGPGTRLTVL.

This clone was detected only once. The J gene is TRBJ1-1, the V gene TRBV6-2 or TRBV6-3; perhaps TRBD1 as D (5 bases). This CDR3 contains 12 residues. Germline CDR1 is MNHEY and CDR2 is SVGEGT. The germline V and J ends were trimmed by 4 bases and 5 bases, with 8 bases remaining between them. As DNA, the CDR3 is TGTGCCAGCAGTTCTCGGGGGACTGAAGCTTTCTTT. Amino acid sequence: CASSSRGTEAFF.

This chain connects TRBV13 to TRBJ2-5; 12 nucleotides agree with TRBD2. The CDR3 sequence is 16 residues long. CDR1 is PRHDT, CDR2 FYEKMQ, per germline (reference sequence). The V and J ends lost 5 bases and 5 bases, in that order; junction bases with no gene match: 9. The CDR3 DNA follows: TGTGCCAGCAGCGTCGGACTAGCGGGGAGGTTGGAGACCCAGTACTTC. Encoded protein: CASSVGLAGRLETQYF.

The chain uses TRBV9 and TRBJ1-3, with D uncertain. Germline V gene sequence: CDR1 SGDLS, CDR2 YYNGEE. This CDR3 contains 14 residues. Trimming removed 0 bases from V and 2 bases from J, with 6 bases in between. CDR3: CASSVAGPGNTIYF. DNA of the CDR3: TGTGCCAGCAGCGTAGCGGGTCCTGGAAACACCATATATTTT.

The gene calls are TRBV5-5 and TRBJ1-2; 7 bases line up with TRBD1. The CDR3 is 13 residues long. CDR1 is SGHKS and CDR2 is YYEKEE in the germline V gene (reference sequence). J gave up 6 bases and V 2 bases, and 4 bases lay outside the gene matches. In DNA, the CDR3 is TGTGCCAGCAGCTTACAGGGGTTCGATGGCTACACCTTC. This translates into CASSLQGFDGYTF.

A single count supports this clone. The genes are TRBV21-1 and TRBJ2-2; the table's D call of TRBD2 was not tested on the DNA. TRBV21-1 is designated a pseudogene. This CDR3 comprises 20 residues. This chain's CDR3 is CASSIRRLAGGSSGTGELFF. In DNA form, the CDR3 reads TGTGCCAGCAGCATTCGTAGACTAGCGGGGGGTTCGTCAGGCACCGGGGAGCTGTTTTTT.

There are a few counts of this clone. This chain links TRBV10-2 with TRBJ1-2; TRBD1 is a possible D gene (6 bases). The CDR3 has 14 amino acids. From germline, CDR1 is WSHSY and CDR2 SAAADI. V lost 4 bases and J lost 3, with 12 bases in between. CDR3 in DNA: TGCGCCAGCAGTGTGGCAGGGGCTGACTATGGCTACACCTTC. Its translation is CASSVAGADYGYTF.

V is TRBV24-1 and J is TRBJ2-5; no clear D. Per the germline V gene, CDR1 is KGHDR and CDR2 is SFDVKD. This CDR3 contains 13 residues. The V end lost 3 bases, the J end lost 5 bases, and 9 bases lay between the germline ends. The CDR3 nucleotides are TGTGCCACCAGTGATGAGGCGTGGGAGACCCAGTACTTC. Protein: CATSDEAWETQYF.

This chain's CDR3 is CAWSVGSGGNEKLFF. CDR3 sequence (DNA): TGTGCCTGGAGTGTAGGTTCAGGGGGCAATGAAAAACTGTTTTTT. The V and J genes are TRBV30 and TRBJ1-4; 8 bases fit TRBD1. The germline CDR1 and CDR2 sequences are GTSNPN and SVGIG (reference sequence). V was clipped by 0 bases and J by 5 bases; unmatched bases: 5. The CDR3 has 15 amino acids.

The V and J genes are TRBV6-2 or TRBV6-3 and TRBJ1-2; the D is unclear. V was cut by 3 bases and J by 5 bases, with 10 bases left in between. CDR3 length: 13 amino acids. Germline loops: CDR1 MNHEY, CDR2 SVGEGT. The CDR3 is CASSYTAYYGYTF. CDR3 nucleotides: TGTGCCAGCAGTTATACAGCTTATTATGGCTACACCTTC.

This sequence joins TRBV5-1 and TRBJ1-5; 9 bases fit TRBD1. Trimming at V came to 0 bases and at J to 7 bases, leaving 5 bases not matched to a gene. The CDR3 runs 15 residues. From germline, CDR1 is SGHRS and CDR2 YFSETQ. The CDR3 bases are TGCGCCAGCAGCTTGGGAGGACAGGGGAACCAGCCCCAGCATTTT. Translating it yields CASSLGGQGNQPQHF.

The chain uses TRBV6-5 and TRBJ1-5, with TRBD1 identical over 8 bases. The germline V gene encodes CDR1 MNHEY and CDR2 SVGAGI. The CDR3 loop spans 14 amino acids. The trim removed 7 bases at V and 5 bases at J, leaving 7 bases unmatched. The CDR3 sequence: CASTPAGGYQPQHF. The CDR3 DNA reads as TGTGCCAGCACCCCGGCAGGGGGCTATCAGCCCCAGCATTTT.

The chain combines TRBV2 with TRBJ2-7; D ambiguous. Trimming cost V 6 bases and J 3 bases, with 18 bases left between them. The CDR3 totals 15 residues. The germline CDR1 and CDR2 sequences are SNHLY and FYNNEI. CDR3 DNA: TGTGCCAGCAGAGAACGATCTAGTAGTAACTACGAGCAGTACTTC. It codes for CASRERSSSNYEQYF.

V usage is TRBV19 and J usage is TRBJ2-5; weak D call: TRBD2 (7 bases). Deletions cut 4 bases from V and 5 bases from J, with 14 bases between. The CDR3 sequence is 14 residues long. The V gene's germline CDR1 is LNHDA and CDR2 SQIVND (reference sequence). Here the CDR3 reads CASSTMGGRETQYF. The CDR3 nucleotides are TGTGCCAGTAGTACAATGGGGGGGCGTGAGACCCAGTACTTC.

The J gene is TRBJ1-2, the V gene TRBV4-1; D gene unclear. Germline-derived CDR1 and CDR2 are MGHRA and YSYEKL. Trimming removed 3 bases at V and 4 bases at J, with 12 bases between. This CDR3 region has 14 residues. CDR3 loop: CASSQGVRVYGYTF. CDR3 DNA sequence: TGCGCCAGCAGCCAGGGTGTCCGGGTCTATGGCTACACCTTC.

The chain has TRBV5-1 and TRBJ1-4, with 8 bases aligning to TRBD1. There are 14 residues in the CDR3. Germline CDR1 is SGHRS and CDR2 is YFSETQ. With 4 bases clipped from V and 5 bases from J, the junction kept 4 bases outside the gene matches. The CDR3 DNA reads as TGCGCCAGCAGCCAGGGGACAGGCAATGAAAAACTGTTTTTT. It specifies CASSQGTGNEKLFF. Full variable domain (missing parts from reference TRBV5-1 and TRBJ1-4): KAGVTQTPRYLIKTRGQQVTLSCSPISGHRSVSWYQQTPGQGLQFLFEYFSETQRNKGNFPGRFSGRQFSNSRSEMNVSTLELGDSALYLCASSQGTGNEKLFFGSGTQLSVL.

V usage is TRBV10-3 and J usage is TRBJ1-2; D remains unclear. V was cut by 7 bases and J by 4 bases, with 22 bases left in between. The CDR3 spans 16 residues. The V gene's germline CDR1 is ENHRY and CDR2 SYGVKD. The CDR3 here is CAITRGGGGLGYGYTF. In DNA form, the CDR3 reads TGTGCCATCACCCGAGGCGGCGGAGGCCTGGGCTATGGCTACACCTTC.

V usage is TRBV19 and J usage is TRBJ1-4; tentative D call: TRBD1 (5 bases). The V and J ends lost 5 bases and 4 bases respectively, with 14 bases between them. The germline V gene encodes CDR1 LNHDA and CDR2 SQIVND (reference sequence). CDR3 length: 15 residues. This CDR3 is CASSVRQTDNEKLFF. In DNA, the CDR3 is TGTGCCAGTAGTGTCCGACAGACTGATAATGAAAAACTGTTTTTT.

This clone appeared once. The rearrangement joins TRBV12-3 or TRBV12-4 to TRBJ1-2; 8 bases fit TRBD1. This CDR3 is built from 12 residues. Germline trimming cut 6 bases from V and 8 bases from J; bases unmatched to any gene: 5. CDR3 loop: CASRSGGEGYTF. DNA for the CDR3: TGTGCCAGCAGGTCAGGGGGCGAGGGCTACACCTTC.